The 24 T cell receptor beta chains below come from one sample, sequenced in a study of T cells in Graves' hyperthyroidism and ophthalmopathy. RNA transcripts served as the template for amplifying TCR beta CDR3 regions. The HTBI primer set drove a first-round RT-PCR of the TCR CDR3. TCRdb re-called the multiplex PCR reads with MiXCR, one entry per CDR3 protein. The sample lists 600,000 or so distinct CDR3 sequences, around 15% occurring once. Sequencing was carried out using blood. Receptors originate from a woman aged 50 to 60 with Graves' ophthalmopathy.

There are many counts of this clonotype. The V gene is TRBV2, the J gene TRBJ2-5, with no clear D. V was trimmed by 2 bases and J by 7 bases, leaving 17 bases between them. The CDR3 totals 15 residues. CDR1 is SNHLY and CDR2 is FYNNEI in the germline V gene. The CDR3 is CASSELARSKGTQYF. The CDR3 DNA follows: TGTGCCAGCAGTGAATTGGCCCGAAGTAAGGGGACCCAGTACTTC.

This clonotype has a count of ten or more. V and J are TRBV2 and TRBJ2-3; TRBD2 matches at 8 bases. CDR1 is SNHLY, CDR2 FYNNEI, per germline. The CDR3 length is 19 residues. V lost 7 bases, J lost 0 bases, and 18 bases stayed unmatched. CDR3 protein: CASTTFPGLEGISTDTQYF. The CDR3 nucleotides read TGTGCCAGCACCACATTTCCGGGACTAGAGGGGATCAGCACAGATACGCAGTATTTT.

This clonotype was counted many times. This chain joins TRBV13 and TRBJ1-1; 8 bases match TRBD1. Germline V lookup: CDR1 PRHDT, CDR2 FYEKMQ (reference sequence). The CDR3 is made up of 13 amino acids. Germline trimming cut 5 bases from V and 6 bases from J; bases unmatched to any gene: 5. The CDR3 region has the DNA TGTGCCAGCAGCCTGGGACAGGCGTCTGAAGCTTTCTTT. The encoded protein is CASSLGQASEAFF.

The genes are TRBV7-9 and TRBJ2-5; D tentatively reads TRBD1 or TRBD2 (5 bases each). The CDR3 covers 11 residues. The germline V and J ends were trimmed by 1 base and 13 bases, with 10 bases remaining between them. Germline V gene sequence: CDR1 SEHNR, CDR2 FQNEAQ (reference sequence). CDR3 DNA sequence: TGTGCCAGCAGCTTAGTCGGGACGGTGTACTTC. It translates to CASSLVGTVYF.

The V call is TRBV6-1, the J call TRBJ2-2; no clear D. Deletions cut 8 bases from V and 7 bases from J, with 8 bases between. From germline, CDR1 is MNHNS and CDR2 SASEGT. The CDR3 has 11 residues. CDR3 residues: CASAWGGELFF. DNA for the CDR3: TGTGCCAGCGCGTGGGGCGGGGAGCTGTTTTTT.

This clonotype was picked up a small number of times. The rearrangement uses TRBV27 and TRBJ2-7; D may match TRBD1 or TRBD2 (5 bases each). The CDR3 runs 14 residues. The V end lost 7 bases, the J end lost 4 bases, and 17 bases lay between the germline ends. Germline CDR1 reads MNHEY; CDR2 reads SMNVEV (reference sequence). This CDR3 reads CASTEGQGLYEQYF. In nucleotides, the CDR3 is TGTGCCAGCACCGAGGGGCAGGGTCTGTACGAGCAGTACTTC.

This clonotype appeared many times. The chain couples TRBV5-6 to TRBJ1-1; D gene unclear. Germline V CDR1 and CDR2: SGHDT, YYEEEE. Trimming cost V 9 bases and J 0 bases, with 18 bases left between them. CDR3 length equals 15 residues. The CDR3 sequence: CATRVRQAMNTEAFF. The CDR3 DNA is TGTGCCACCCGAGTGAGGCAGGCCATGAACACTGAAGCTTTCTTT.

In this sample, this clonotype turned up a few times. V and J are TRBV20-1 and TRBJ1-5; tentatively, D is TRBD1 (6 bases). Germline CDR1 DFQATT, CDR2 SNEGSKA (reference sequence). The V end lost 1 base, the J end lost 5 bases, and 12 bases lay between the germline ends. The CDR3 totals 14 residues. CDR3 bases: TGCAGTGCTAGAGGGGGGGGGGCCCATCAGCCCCAGCATTTT. Encoded protein: CSARGGGAHQPQHF.

There are many counts of this clonotype. The genes are TRBV28 and TRBJ1-4; D is uncertain. This CDR3 is built from 16 residues. CDR1 and CDR2 from the germline V gene are MDHEN and SYDVKM. Trimming took off 3 bases at V and 4 bases at J, with 15 bases between the two ends. The CDR3: CASSFGAGSDNEKLFF. The CDR3 region has the DNA TGTGCCAGCAGTTTTGGTGCAGGATCAGATAATGAAAAACTGTTTTTT.

The genes are TRBV6-1 and TRBJ2-2, with 7 positions matching TRBD2. V shed 6 bases, J shed 3 bases, and the junction held 10 bases outside the gene matches. This CDR3 has 16 amino acids. The germline gives CDR1 MNHNS, CDR2 SASEGT. The CDR3 loop is CASRGRDRGDTGELFF. As DNA, the CDR3 is TGTGCCAGCAGGGGACGTGACCGGGGGGACACCGGGGAGCTGTTTTTT.

This clonotype showed up just a few times. The V and J genes are TRBV10-3 and TRBJ2-6; D uncertain. The length of the CDR3 is 16 residues. Germline assignment: CDR1 ENHRY and CDR2 SYGVKD. V shed 3 bases and J shed 0 bases, with 9 bases lying between them. CDR3 loop: CAISELAPSGANVLTF. CDR3 sequence (DNA): TGTGCCATCAGTGAATTGGCCCCCTCTGGGGCCAACGTCCTGACTTTC.

This chain uses TRBV7-2 with TRBJ1-3; unclear D gene. V was trimmed by 1 base and J by 8 bases, leaving 12 bases between them. Germline V lookup: CDR1 SGHTA, CDR2 FQGNSA. CDR3 length equals 14 residues. Here the CDR3 DNA reads TGTGCCAGCAGCTTAGTAGGCGGTGGGGACACCATATATTTT. Residues: CASSLVGGGDTIYF.

CDR3 sequence: CASSKRSLGQGSSYNEQFF. CDR3 in DNA: TGTGCCAGCAGCAAGAGGAGCTTGGGACAGGGAAGCTCCTACAATGAGCAGTTCTTC. This chain connects TRBV7-9 to TRBJ2-1, with 9 bases aligning to TRBD1. Germline values: CDR1 SEHNR, CDR2 FQNEAQ (reference sequence). The V and J ends lost 5 bases and 0 bases, in that order; junction bases with no gene match: 14. The CDR3 length is 19 residues.

This chain links TRBV4-3 with TRBJ2-4; 11 nucleotides align to TRBD1. There are 17 residues in the CDR3. Germline CDR1 reads LGHNA; CDR2 reads YSLEER. Unmatched junction bases numbered 3, after V lost 1 base and J lost 1 base. The CDR3 sequence is CASSQGTGGFAKNIQYF. The CDR3 DNA is TGCGCCAGCAGCCAAGGGACAGGGGGCTTTGCCAAAAACATTCAGTACTTC.

This clonotype was recorded many times. The genes are TRBV5-5 and TRBJ2-1; no clear D. CDR1 is SGHKS and CDR2 is YYEKEE in the germline V gene (reference sequence). V lost 2 bases, J lost 10 bases, and 10 bases lay in between. The CDR3 totals 12 residues. The DNA for the CDR3 is TGTGCCAGCAGCTTTTTTTTAGAAGAGCAGTTCTTC. It yields the protein CASSFFLEEQFF. Looking up the rest from reference TRBV5-5 and TRBJ2-1 gives the full variable domain: DAGVTQSPTHLIKTRGQQVTLRCSPISGHKSVSWYQQVLGQGPQFIFQYYEKEERGRGNFPDRFSARQFPNYSSELNVNALLLGDSALYLCASSFFLEEQFFGPGTRLTVL.

This chain links TRBV30 with TRBJ2-7; 8 bases are a match to TRBD2. Trimming cost V 0 bases and J 9 bases; bases outside gene matches: 7. Germline lookup yields CDR1 GTSNPN and CDR2 SVGIG (reference sequence). The CDR3 runs to 13 residues. DNA of the CDR3: TGTGCCTGGAGTGTGTCGGGAGGGATCGGGCAGTACTTC. Its translation: CAWSVSGGIGQYF.

In this sample, this clonotype turned up a few times. The chain joins TRBV4-3 to TRBJ2-1; 8 nucleotides agree with TRBD2. With 3 bases clipped from V and 7 bases from J, the junction kept 8 bases outside the gene matches. This CDR3 contains 15 residues. CDR1 is LGHNA and CDR2 is YSLEER in the germline V gene. CDR3 loop: CASSHIGGGNNEQFF. The CDR3 bases are TGCGCCAGCAGCCACATCGGGGGGGGCAATAATGAGCAGTTCTTC.

This clonotype was detected many times. The genes are TRBV7-8 and TRBJ1-1; 8 bases are shared with TRBD1. The germline V gene encodes CDR1 SGHVS and CDR2 FQNEAQ. V lost 5 bases and J lost 0; bases outside the gene matches: 8. The CDR3 is 16 residues long. CDR3 coding DNA: TGTGCCAGCAGCCAACCTCGGACAGGGTTGAACACTGAAGCTTTCTTT. The encoded protein is CASSQPRTGLNTEAFF.

Many counts were recorded for this clonotype. V and J are TRBV20-1 and TRBJ1-1; D gene unclear. CDR1 is DFQATT and CDR2 is SNEGSKA in the germline V gene (reference sequence). Trimming shortened V by 1 base and J by 7 bases, and 7 bases separated the two germline ends. This CDR3 contains 11 residues. This CDR3 is CSARVGLEAFF. In nucleotides, the CDR3 is TGCAGTGCTAGAGTGGGCCTTGAAGCTTTCTTT.

This clonotype was observed many times. The chain employs TRBV5-1 and TRBJ2-3; 8 nucleotides align to TRBD2. With 5 bases clipped from V and 5 bases from J, the junction kept 7 bases outside the gene matches. The length of the CDR3 is 14 residues. Germline CDR1 and CDR2: SGHRS and YFSETQ. This CDR3 is CASRISGRQDTQYF. In nucleotides, the CDR3 is TGCGCCAGCAGAATAAGCGGGAGACAAGATACGCAGTATTTT. Variable domain in full (rest from reference TRBV5-1 and TRBJ2-3): KAGVTQTPRYLIKTRGQQVTLSCSPISGHRSVSWYQQTPGQGLQFLFEYFSETQRNKGNFPGRFSGRQFSNSRSEMNVSTLELGDSALYLCASRISGRQDTQYFGPGTRLTVL.

V is TRBV20-1 and J is TRBJ2-7, with D hard to call. The CDR3 is made up of 10 amino acids. Germline loops: CDR1 DFQATT, CDR2 SNEGSKA (reference sequence). Trimming stripped 3 bases from V and 6 bases from J, with 6 bases between. The CDR3 region is CSASQAEQYF. The CDR3 DNA reads TGCAGTGCTAGTCAAGCCGAGCAGTACTTC.

This clonotype was counted at least ten times. The chain is built from TRBV7-9 and TRBJ2-7, with D possibly being TRBD1 (6 bases). The germline V and J ends were trimmed by 1 base and 5 bases, with 12 bases remaining between them. Germline V gives CDR1 SEHNR, CDR2 FQNEAQ (reference sequence). This CDR3 is built from 14 residues. The chain's CDR3 is CASSLVVRGNEQYF. For the CDR3, the DNA is TGTGCCAGCAGCTTAGTGGTCAGGGGAAACGAGCAGTACTTC.

There are many counts of this clonotype. This chain uses TRBV18 with TRBJ1-1; possibly TRBD1 for D (5 bases). The CDR3 consists of 15 residues. Germline assignment: CDR1 KGHSH and CDR2 LQKENI. Trimming left V 2 bases short and J 5 bases short, with 15 bases between. The CDR3 reads CASSPLAGSGTEAFF. The DNA of the CDR3 is TGTGCCAGCTCACCATTGGCAGGGTCTGGGACTGAAGCTTTCTTT.

This clonotype was counted at least ten times. This chain links TRBV7-2 with TRBJ2-5; no definite D call. The length of the CDR3 is 13 residues. Trimming pared 9 bases from V and 2 bases from J, leaving 13 bases between. The V gene's germline CDR1 is SGHTA and CDR2 FQGNSA. For the CDR3, the DNA is TGTGCCAGTACGCAGAGCCAACAAGAGACCCAGTACTTC. This encodes CASTQSQQETQYF.